The 18 T cell receptor beta chains given below trace back to one sample, sequenced in a study of T cell responses to AZD1222 COVID-19 vaccine. Repertoires were generated with immunoSEQ multiplex PCR, while TCRdb's copy carries only in-frame clones and drops some. In the table there are about 130,000 clones, around 90% of which are singletons. The material sequenced was peripheral blood, taken on day 0 of AZD1222 vaccination. These receptors were taken from an adult in good health.

V is TRBV28 and J is TRBJ2-5, with 9 bases aligning to TRBD2. The V and J ends lost 3 bases and 4 bases, in that order; junction bases with no gene match: 6. The CDR3 loop spans 15 amino acids. CDR1 and CDR2 (germline): MDHEN, SYDVKM. The CDR3 spells CASSLRLAGTETQYF. In DNA, the CDR3 is TGTGCCAGCAGTTTGCGGCTAGCGGGGACAGAGACCCAGTACTTC.

The genes are TRBV15 and TRBJ2-2; 8 bases are a match to TRBD2. Germline V CDR1 and CDR2: LNHNV, YYDKDF (reference sequence). This CDR3 is built from 18 residues. Trimming cost V 0 bases and J 0 bases; bases outside gene matches: 6. CDR3 amino acids: CATSRDPGGQANTGELFF. CDR3 coding DNA: TGTGCCACCAGCAGAGACCCGGGAGGGCAGGCGAACACCGGGGAGCTGTTTTTT.

V usage is TRBV28 and J usage is TRBJ1-5; the match to TRBD1 covers 9 bases. Germline CDR1 MDHEN, CDR2 SYDVKM. This CDR3 contains 14 residues. V gave up 2 bases and J gave up 7 bases; unmatched junction bases: 3. CDR3 nucleotide sequence: TGTGCCAGCAGTTTAGGGACAGGGCGGCAGCCCCAGCATTTT. Its translation: CASSLGTGRQPQHF.

This clone appeared a few times. This chain links TRBV18 with TRBJ2-1, with 10 nucleotides matching TRBD2. Germline V gene data show CDR1 as KGHSH and CDR2 as LQKENI. This CDR3 has 16 residues. V gave up 1 base and J gave up 2 bases; unmatched junction bases: 2. The CDR3 coding sequence is TGTGCCAGCTCACCACAAGCGGGGGGGCCCTACAATGAGCAGTTCTTC. This sequence encodes CASSPQAGGPYNEQFF.

The rearrangement uses TRBV9 and TRBJ2-7; no definite D call. From germline, CDR1 is SGDLS and CDR2 YYNGEE. With 0 bases removed from V and 2 bases from J, the gap between germline ends came to 9 bases. The CDR3 extends over 14 amino acids. CDR3 sequence reads: CASSVGSVTYEQYF. CDR3 coding DNA: TGTGCCAGCAGCGTAGGTTCGGTTACCTACGAGCAGTACTTC.

This clone appeared once. The chain has TRBV28 and TRBJ2-3; no firm D call. The V end was cut by 4 bases, the J end by 3 bases, with 14 bases between. This CDR3 is 15 amino acids long. CDR1 and CDR2 from the germline V gene are MDHEN and SYDVKM. CDR3: CASSSKTTSTDTQYF. The CDR3 DNA sequence: TGTGCCAGCAGTTCTAAAACCACCTCTACAGATACGCAGTATTTT.

The chain carries TRBV10-1 and TRBJ2-2; D perhaps matches TRBD1 (5 bases). The CDR3 covers 14 residues. Trimming left V 2 bases short and J 2 bases short, with 6 bases between. Germline values: CDR1 WNHNN, CDR2 SYGVQD (reference sequence). This CDR3 is CASSEGQNTGELFF. DNA for the CDR3: TGCGCCAGCAGTGAGGGACAAAACACCGGGGAGCTGTTTTTT.

Here the CDR3 DNA reads TGTGCTAGTGGTTTGGGCTTGGGTGAAGCTTTCTTT. This gives the protein CASGLGLGEAFF. V usage is TRBV12-5 and J usage is TRBJ1-1; no clear D gene. The CDR3 length is 12 residues. Germline values: CDR1 LGHNT, CDR2 FRNRAP. Trimming took off 1 base at V and 7 bases at J, with 7 bases between the two ends. The full variable domain, rest sourced from reference TRBV12-5 and TRBJ1-1, is DARVTQTPRHKVTEMGQEVTMRCQPILGHNTVFWYRQTMMQGLELLAYFRNRAPLDDSGMPKDRFSAEMPDATLATLKIQPSEPRDSAVYFCASGLGLGEAFFGQGTRLTVV.

This clone was recorded a few times. The chain joins TRBV10-3 to TRBJ2-7; D unresolved. CDR1 and CDR2 from the germline V gene are ENHRY and SYGVKD. The V end lost 6 bases, the J end lost 5 bases, and 14 bases lay between the germline ends. The length of the CDR3 is 13 residues. The CDR3 bases are TGTGCCATCAGCGTCAGACAAGTCGACGAGCAGTACTTC. Amino acid sequence: CAISVRQVDEQYF.

The V call is TRBV3-1 (or the pseudogene TRBV3-2), the J call TRBJ1-4; 10 nucleotides match TRBD1. Looked up from germline, CDR1 is LGHDT and CDR2 is YNNKEL (reference sequence). The CDR3 spans 14 residues. V was pared by 3 bases and J by 8 bases, with 3 bases of the junction left unmatched. The CDR3 nucleotides are TGTGCCAGCAGCCAGGGACAGGGGTACGAAAAACTGTTTTTT. It encodes CASSQGQGYEKLFF.

The gene calls are TRBV3-1 (or the pseudogene TRBV3-2) and TRBJ2-7; the D gene is possibly TRBD2 (5 bases). The CDR3 extends over 17 amino acids. Trimming removed 1 base from V and 2 bases from J, with 18 bases in between. The V gene's germline CDR1 is LGHDT and CDR2 YNNKEL (reference sequence). The CDR3 loop is CASSQARPTVRAYEQYF. CDR3 sequence (DNA): TGTGCCAGCAGCCAAGCCCGCCCTACAGTGCGGGCCTACGAGCAGTACTTC.

The rearrangement joins TRBV6-1 to TRBJ1-5; tentatively, D is TRBD1 (5 bases). This CDR3 comprises 13 residues. CDR1 and CDR2 (germline): MNHNS, SASEGT. V was trimmed by 3 bases and J by 4 bases, leaving 7 bases between them. The DNA of the CDR3 is TGTGCCAGCAGTGAGGGGGGGAATCAGCCCCAGCATTTT. As protein: CASSEGGNQPQHF.

The J gene is TRBJ2-1, the V gene TRBV7-2, with D perhaps given as TRBD1 or TRBD2 (5 bases each). The V gene lost 1 base and the J gene lost 1 base, with 17 bases spanning the gap. The CDR3 covers 18 residues. CDR1 and CDR2 from the germline V gene are SGHTA and FQGNSA. CDR3 region: CASSLESRGVLSYNEQFF. In DNA form, the CDR3 reads TGTGCCAGCAGCTTAGAGAGTCGAGGGGTTTTATCCTACAATGAGCAGTTCTTC.

The chain recombines TRBV10-3 with TRBJ2-2, with a possible D match to TRBD2 (6 bases). Germline V gene sequence: CDR1 ENHRY, CDR2 SYGVKD. Trimming cost V 4 bases and J 4 bases, with 19 bases left between them. The CDR3 is made up of 17 amino acids. The CDR3 loop reads CAISGSITVGGTGELFF. The CDR3 DNA reads as TGTGCCATCAGTGGGTCAATTACGGTGGGGGGCACCGGGGAGCTGTTTTTT.

The chain employs TRBV3-1 (or the pseudogene TRBV3-2) and TRBJ2-1; perhaps TRBD1 as D (6 bases). This CDR3 region has 15 residues. Trimming cost V 0 bases and J 3 bases, with 9 bases left between them. The germline CDR1 and CDR2 sequences are LGHDT and YNNKEL (reference sequence). The CDR3, as DNA: TGTGCCAGCAGCCAAGAAAGCAGGGGCTACAATGAGCAGTTCTTC. Protein sequence: CASSQESRGYNEQFF.

This clone was observed a single time. J is TRBJ1-1 and V is TRBV7-6; 8 bases align to TRBD1. The V segment lost 7 bases and the J segment 7 bases; nucleotides outside the gene matches: 11. CDR1 and CDR2 (germline): SGHVS, FNYEAQ. The CDR3 contains 14 residues. The CDR3 loop reads CASTKGGQAGEAFF. The CDR3 DNA reads as TGTGCCAGCACGAAGGGGGGACAGGCGGGTGAAGCTTTCTTT.

The rearrangement joins TRBV9 to TRBJ2-1, with TRBD1 as a possible D gene (5 bases). Germline lookup yields CDR1 SGDLS and CDR2 YYNGEE. The CDR3 sequence is 12 residues long. V was shortened by 3 bases and J by 13 bases, with 14 bases between the two germline ends. CDR3 in amino acids: CASSGTGSSQFF. The DNA for the CDR3 is TGTGCCAGCAGCGGAACAGGTTCAAGCCAGTTCTTC.

This chain connects TRBV7-2 to TRBJ2-7, with 8 bases aligning to TRBD2. Germline-derived CDR1 and CDR2 are SGHTA and FQGNSA. With V trimmed by 1 base and J by 0 bases, 5 bases remained unmatched. The CDR3 has 16 amino acids. For the CDR3, the DNA is TGTGCCAGCAGCTTAGGGGCTGCGGGGGGCTCCTACGAGCAGTACTTC. Encoded protein: CASSLGAAGGSYEQYF.